One and the same sample provided the 28 T cell receptor beta chains below, sequenced in a study of blood T cell repertoires in COVID-19. Only in-frame clones appear in the TCRdb table, and some are missing; sequencing was by immunoSEQ multiplex PCR. Of under 250,000 clones listed, about nine tenths are singletons. The sample taken for sequencing was peripheral blood. The receptors come from a man between 60 and 70 years old who had recovered from COVID-19.

V is TRBV6-5 and J is TRBJ2-2; D is perhaps TRBD2 (6 bases). Trimming took off 2 bases at V and 5 bases at J, with 9 bases between the two ends. The CDR3 sequence is 14 residues long. Germline values: CDR1 MNHEY, CDR2 SVGAGI. CDR3 region: CASSYAGRTGELFF. DNA of the CDR3: TGTGCCAGCAGTTACGCGGGGAGGACCGGGGAGCTGTTTTTT.

This clone was counted a few times. The chain uses TRBV19 and TRBJ2-3, with 8 positions matching TRBD2. Germline CDR1 reads LNHDA; CDR2 reads SQIVND (reference sequence). The CDR3 runs to 16 residues. The V segment lost 7 bases and the J segment 6 bases; nucleotides outside the gene matches: 15. CDR3 DNA: TGTGCCAGTACCCAATGGAGCGGGAGTCTCACCGATACGCAGTATTTT. This translates into CASTQWSGSLTDTQYF.

This chain joins TRBV9 and TRBJ1-1; D is perhaps TRBD1 (5 bases). The CDR3 extends over 14 amino acids. Trimming shortened V by 0 bases and J by 0 bases, and 6 bases separated the two germline ends. The germline CDR1 and CDR2 sequences are SGDLS and YYNGEE. The CDR3 DNA sequence: TGTGCCAGCAGCGTAGAGGGGATGAACACTGAAGCTTTCTTT. It codes for CASSVEGMNTEAFF.

The CDR3 is CASSVDGRALGGETQYF. The CDR3 nucleotides read TGTGCCAGCAGCGTAGACGGGAGGGCCTTGGGTGGAGAGACCCAGTACTTC. The chain uses TRBV9 and TRBJ2-5; TRBD2 matches at 8 bases. Germline V CDR1 and CDR2: SGDLS, YYNGEE. Trimming removed 0 bases from V and 4 bases from J; junction bases left unmatched: 11. CDR3 length equals 17 residues.

The V call is TRBV6-2 or TRBV6-3, the J call TRBJ2-3; 15 bases map to TRBD2. This CDR3 has 16 amino acids. J gave up 4 bases and V 4 bases, and 3 bases lay outside the gene matches. Looked up from germline, CDR1 is MNHEY and CDR2 is SVGEGT. CDR3 coding DNA: TGTGCCAGCAGTTTGGGACTAGCGGGGGGCCCAGATACGCAGTATTTT. Its translation is CASSLGLAGGPDTQYF.

The chain employs TRBV9 and TRBJ1-5, with 9 bases aligning to TRBD1. The V gene end was trimmed by 4 bases and the J gene end by 7 bases; junction bases not matched to a gene: 12. Per the germline V gene, CDR1 is SGDLS and CDR2 is YYNGEE. The length of the CDR3 is 16 residues. The DNA of the CDR3 is TGTGCCAGCAGCCCGAGCGGAGACAGGGGGAAACAGCCCCAGCATTTT. It translates to CASSPSGDRGKQPQHF.

This sequence joins TRBV19 and TRBJ1-1; D is unresolved. This CDR3 has 13 residues. Germline V gene data show CDR1 as LNHDA and CDR2 as SQIVND (reference sequence). Deletions cut 3 bases from V and 1 base from J, with 6 bases between. The CDR3, as DNA: TGTGCCAGTAGTATTCCCCAGAACACTGAAGCTTTCTTT. This encodes CASSIPQNTEAFF. The whole variable domain, filled in from reference TRBV19 and TRBJ1-1, reads DGGITQSPKYLFRKEGQNVTLSCEQNLNHDAMYWYRQDPGQGLRLIYYSQIVNDFQKGDIAEGYSVSREKKESFPLTVTSAQKNPTAFYLCASSIPQNTEAFFGQGTRLTVV.

The chain uses TRBV12-5 and TRBJ2-2; 7 bases are a match to TRBD1. CDR1 and CDR2 from the germline V gene are LGHNT and FRNRAP. The V and J ends lost 8 bases and 0 bases, in that order; junction bases with no gene match: 3. The CDR3 is 14 amino acids. The DNA for the CDR3 is TGTGCTAGTAGGGGGCAAACGAACACCGGGGAGCTGTTTTTT. It encodes CASRGQTNTGELFF.

The genes are TRBV28 and TRBJ1-4; the D is unclear. Trimming shortened V by 2 bases and J by 7 bases, and 14 bases separated the two germline ends. The CDR3 extends over 15 amino acids. Germline V lookup: CDR1 MDHEN, CDR2 SYDVKM. This CDR3 reads CASSLAGKPGEKLFF. CDR3 DNA: TGTGCCAGCAGTTTAGCGGGCAAACCTGGTGAAAAACTGTTTTTT. Full variable domain (outside the CDR3, taken from reference TRBV28 and TRBJ1-4): DVKVTQSSRYLVKRTGEKVFLECVQDMDHENMFWYRQDPGLGLRLIYFSYDVKMKEKGDIPEGYSVSREKKERFSLILESASTNQTSMYLCASSLAGKPGEKLFFGSGTQLSVL.

The rearrangement links TRBV3-1 (or the pseudogene TRBV3-2) to TRBJ1-6; 9 bases align to TRBD1. Germline CDR1 LGHDT, CDR2 YNNKEL (reference sequence). V dropped 2 bases and J dropped 7; count of bases not matched to a gene: 3. The CDR3 sequence is 15 residues long. The CDR3 coding sequence is TGTGCCAGCAGCCAAATGGGACAGGGAAATTCACCCCTCCACTTT. This gives the protein CASSQMGQGNSPLHF.

CDR3 DNA: TGCGCCAGCAGCCAATCCCGGACAGGGGGTAACGGGGAGCTGTTTTTT. This codes for CASSQSRTGGNGELFF. V gene TRBV4-1 combines with J gene TRBJ2-2; 10 bases agree with TRBD1. The CDR3 has 16 amino acids. Germline V gene data show CDR1 as MGHRA and CDR2 as YSYEKL. V was pared by 2 bases and J by 7 bases, with 7 bases of the junction left unmatched.

The sample holds one count of this clone. The chain combines TRBV6-5 with TRBJ1-2; the D gene is possibly TRBD1 (6 bases). The V and J ends lost 2 bases and 2 bases respectively, with 12 bases between them. There are 15 residues in the CDR3. CDR1 and CDR2 from the germline V gene are MNHEY and SVGAGI. CDR3 in DNA: TGTGCCAGCAGTTACCGAATGGACAGAAACTATGGCTACACCTTC. Amino acids: CASSYRMDRNYGYTF.

The J gene is TRBJ2-4, the V gene TRBV25-1; a weak D match, TRBD2 (5 bases). This CDR3 is 16 amino acids long. Trimming removed 1 base from V and 0 bases from J, with 10 bases in between. From germline, CDR1 is MGHDK and CDR2 SYGVNS. The DNA for the CDR3 is TGTGCCAGCAGTGAATTAGGAGGTCTAGCCAAAAACATTCAGTACTTC. Protein product: CASSELGGLAKNIQYF.

The chain employs TRBV7-2 and TRBJ1-5; D possibly corresponds to TRBD1 (5 bases). Germline V gene data show CDR1 as SGHTA and CDR2 as FQGNSA. This CDR3 has 14 residues. The ends were cut back, 3 bases at V and 2 bases at J, with 8 bases in the middle. The CDR3 region has the DNA TGTGCCAGCAGCTTTGGGGCCGGCAATCAGCCCCAGCATTTT. This codes for CASSFGAGNQPQHF.

V gene TRBV2 combines with J gene TRBJ2-7; 7 nucleotides align to TRBD1. With 7 bases clipped from V and 3 bases from J, the junction kept 12 bases outside the gene matches. Germline CDR1 and CDR2: SNHLY and FYNNEI. This CDR3 region has 15 residues. CDR3 sequence (DNA): TGTGCCAGCACACTCAAAGCGGCAGGGGGCTACGAGCAGTACTTC. Translating it yields CASTLKAAGGYEQYF.

The rearrangement links TRBV4-1 to TRBJ1-3; 9 nucleotides match TRBD1. CDR1 is MGHRA and CDR2 is YSYEKL in the germline V gene. This CDR3 has 19 residues. J gave up 3 bases and V 2 bases, and 14 bases lay outside the gene matches. CDR3 nucleotide sequence: TGCGCCAGCAGCCAATCCACTCCCGGGACAGGGTTCGGTGGAAACACCATATATTTT. It yields the protein CASSQSTPGTGFGGNTIYF.

Regarding this clone: Other nucleotide sequences from this sample produce the same CDR3. V and J are TRBV5-5 and TRBJ2-2, with TRBD2 matching over 10 bases. Germline lookup yields CDR1 SGHKS and CDR2 YYEKEE (reference sequence). The CDR3 is 19 amino acids. The junction had 15 bases not matched to a gene; V was cut back by 2 bases and J by 5 bases. CDR3 protein: CASSLSSGGTSARTGELFF. The CDR3 coding sequence is TGTGCCAGCAGCTTATCTAGCGGGGGTACCTCTGCGAGGACCGGGGAGCTGTTTTTT.

The V and J genes are TRBV28 and TRBJ1-1; no reliable D call. V dropped 6 bases and J dropped 0 bases, with 5 bases sitting between them. Germline V gene sequence: CDR1 MDHEN, CDR2 SYDVKM. This CDR3 has 12 residues. DNA for the CDR3: TGTGCCAGCAGCCCAGTGAACACTGAAGCTTTCTTT. Amino acid sequence: CASSPVNTEAFF.

The table lists this clone with a count of one. The gene calls are TRBV7-9 and TRBJ1-2; possible D gene TRBD1, 6 bases. V was trimmed by 6 bases and J by 6 bases, leaving 17 bases between them. Germline lookup yields CDR1 SEHNR and CDR2 FQNEAQ (reference sequence). This CDR3 is built from 14 residues. CDR3 nucleotides: TGTGCCAGCAGACTTACCGGGACACCCGATGGCTACACCTTC. Translated: CASRLTGTPDGYTF. Together with reference TRBV7-9 and TRBJ1-2, the CDR3 gives the full variable domain: DTGVSQNPRHKITKRGQNVTFRCDPISEHNRLYWYRQTLGQGPEFLTYFQNEAQLEKSRLLSDRFSAERPKGSFSTLEIQRTEQGDSAMYLCASRLTGTPDGYTFGSGTRLTVV.

The chain has TRBV7-9 and TRBJ1-2; D not resolved. Germline CDR1 SEHNR, CDR2 FQNEAQ (reference sequence). This CDR3 contains 13 residues. Trimming shortened V by 3 bases and J by 4 bases, and 9 bases separated the two germline ends. This CDR3 is CASSFEGPYGYTF. The CDR3 DNA reads as TGTGCCAGCAGCTTTGAGGGTCCCTATGGCTACACCTTC.

This chain links TRBV27 with TRBJ1-2, with 7 bases matching TRBD1. J gave up 0 bases and V 8 bases, and 6 bases lay outside the gene matches. Germline V gene sequence: CDR1 MNHEY, CDR2 SMNVEV (reference sequence). This CDR3 is built from 14 residues. CDR3 loop: CASQSTGTNYGYTF. Here the CDR3 DNA reads TGTGCCAGCCAGTCGACAGGGACTAACTATGGCTACACCTTC.

The chain links TRBV19 to TRBJ2-7; D perhaps matches TRBD2 (6 bases). Looked up from germline, CDR1 is LNHDA and CDR2 is SQIVND (reference sequence). Trimming removed 3 bases at V and 0 bases at J, with 9 bases between. The CDR3 contains 14 residues. The CDR3 region is CASSIGGLSYEQYF. CDR3 in DNA: TGTGCCAGTAGTATTGGGGGACTCTCCTACGAGCAGTACTTC.

This chain links TRBV29-1 with TRBJ2-7, with D maybe TRBD1 (7 bases). The CDR3 totals 14 residues. In germline, CDR1 is SQVTM, CDR2 ANQGSEA. V was clipped by 6 bases and J by 0 bases, with 15 bases between them. The CDR3 loop is CSVKTQGGSYEQYF. The DNA of the CDR3 is TGCAGCGTAAAAACCCAGGGGGGCTCCTACGAGCAGTACTTC.

CDR3 region: CASSFTSGVYNEQFF. The CDR3 DNA reads as TGTGCCAGCAGCTTCACTAGCGGGGTCTACAATGAGCAGTTCTTC. This chain uses TRBV5-4 with TRBJ2-1; 10 bases agree with TRBD2. Trimming took 2 bases from V and 3 from J; bases not matched to a gene: 2. The CDR3 totals 15 residues. Germline-derived CDR1 and CDR2 are SGHNT and YYREEE (reference sequence).

The J gene is TRBJ1-1, the V gene TRBV19, with 7 bases that match TRBD1. In germline, CDR1 is LNHDA, CDR2 SQIVND (reference sequence). The J segment lost 1 base and the V segment lost 5 bases, leaving 4 bases of the junction unmatched. The CDR3 loop spans 14 amino acids. The CDR3 sequence is CASSPRGANTEAFF. The CDR3 DNA reads TGTGCCAGTAGTCCCAGGGGGGCGAACACTGAAGCTTTCTTT. Filled out from reference TRBV19 and TRBJ1-1, the complete variable domain reads DGGITQSPKYLFRKEGQNVTLSCEQNLNHDAMYWYRQDPGQGLRLIYYSQIVNDFQKGDIAEGYSVSREKKESFPLTVTSAQKNPTAFYLCASSPRGANTEAFFGQGTRLTVV.

The CDR3 bases are TGTGCCAGCTCATCGGGACTAGCGGGAGGGCCCCGTGGGGACGAGCAGTACTTC. Encoded protein: CASSSGLAGGPRGDEQYF. V gene TRBV18 combines with J gene TRBJ2-7, with 16 bases aligning to TRBD2. The J segment lost 5 bases and the V segment lost 5 bases, leaving 12 bases of the junction unmatched. Germline CDR1 KGHSH, CDR2 LQKENI. CDR3 length: 18 residues.

The chain couples TRBV24-1 to TRBJ2-1; 9 nucleotides match TRBD2. The V gene's germline CDR1 is KGHDR and CDR2 SFDVKD. The CDR3 sequence is 14 residues long. V trimming: 8 bases; J trimming: 8 bases; junction bases outside the gene matches: 9. This CDR3 reads CATTPGLAGHEQFF. The CDR3 bases are TGTGCCACCACTCCGGGACTAGCAGGCCATGAGCAGTTCTTC.

This chain joins TRBV6-5 and TRBJ2-7, with 9 bases that match TRBD1. The CDR3 has 15 residues. From germline, CDR1 is MNHEY and CDR2 SVGAGI. V dropped 6 bases and J dropped 3; count of bases not matched to a gene: 9. Written as DNA, the CDR3 is TGTGCCAGCAGCAGGGACAGGGCCCTAAACTACGAGCAGTACTTC. This encodes CASSRDRALNYEQYF.